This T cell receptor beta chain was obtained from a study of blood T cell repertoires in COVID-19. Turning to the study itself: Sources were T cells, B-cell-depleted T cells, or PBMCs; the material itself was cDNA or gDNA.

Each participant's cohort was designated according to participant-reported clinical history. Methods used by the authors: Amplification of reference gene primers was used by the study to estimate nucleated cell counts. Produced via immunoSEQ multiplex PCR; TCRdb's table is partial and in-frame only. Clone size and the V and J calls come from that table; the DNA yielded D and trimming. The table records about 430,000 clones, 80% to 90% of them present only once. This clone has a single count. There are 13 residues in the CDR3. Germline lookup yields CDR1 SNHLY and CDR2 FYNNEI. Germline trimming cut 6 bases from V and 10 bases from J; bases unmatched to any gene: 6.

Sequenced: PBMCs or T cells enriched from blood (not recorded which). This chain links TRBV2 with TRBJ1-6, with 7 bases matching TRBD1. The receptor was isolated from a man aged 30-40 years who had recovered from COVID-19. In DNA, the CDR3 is TGTGCCAGCAGCGCCGGGACAGCGTCACCCCTCCACTTT. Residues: CASSAGTASPLHF. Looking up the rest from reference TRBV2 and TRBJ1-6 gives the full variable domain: EPEVTQTPSHQVTQMGQEVILRCVPISNHLYFYWYRQILGQKVEFLVSFYNNEISEKSEIFDDQFSVERPDGSNFTLKIRSTKLEDSAMYFCASSAGTASPLHFGNGTRLTVT.